These 27 T cell receptor beta chains were sequenced from one sample in a study of CD8 T cells in ankylosing spondylitis. Study results and limitations: A motif in TCR beta, a set of about eight highly homologous variants, appeared characteristic of ankylosing spondylitis blood.

One entry per CDR3 protein results from TCRdb running MiXCR on the 5' RACE reads. Here the sample spans around 770,000 distinct CDR3 sequences, around 19% being singletons. These receptors have no identified antigens. Sequenced sample: blood, either unsorted or a sorted T cell fraction (not recorded which). The receptors here all came from a male donor with ankylosing spondylitis.

In this sample, this clonotype turned up a few times. The chain joins TRBV29-1 to TRBJ1-2; 7 bases are shared with TRBD1. V gave up 3 bases and J gave up 4 bases; unmatched junction bases: 8. CDR1 SQVTM and CDR2 ANQGSEA come from the germline V gene. This CDR3 has 14 amino acids. The CDR3 spells CSVDAQGLGYGYTF. In DNA form, the CDR3 reads TGCAGCGTTGATGCACAGGGGTTGGGCTATGGCTACACCTTC. The variable domain in full, with the rest retrieved from reference TRBV29-1 and TRBJ1-2, is SAVISQKPSRDICQRGTSLTIQCQVDSQVTMMFWYRQQPGQSLTLIATANQGSEATYESGFVIDKFPISRPNLTFSTLTVSNMSPEDSSIYLCSVDAQGLGYGYTFGSGTRLTVV.

This clonotype has a handful of counts. The chain employs TRBV29-1 and TRBJ1-3; D is uncertain. CDR3 size: 14 residues. Trimming shortened V by 1 base and J by 0 bases, and 7 bases separated the two germline ends. Germline-derived CDR1 and CDR2 are SQVTM and ANQGSEA. The CDR3 DNA sequence: TGCAGCGTTGAAGTCAGTTCCTCTGGAAACACCATATATTTT. Translation gives CSVEVSSSGNTIYF.

This chain's CDR3 is CASNGQGSYEQYF. Here the CDR3 DNA reads TGTGCCAGCAATGGACAGGGGTCCTACGAGCAGTACTTC. This chain uses TRBV6-1 with TRBJ2-7; 9 bases line up with TRBD1. V lost 7 bases, J lost 1 base, and 2 bases stayed unmatched. Germline V gene sequence: CDR1 MNHNS, CDR2 SASEGT. This CDR3 contains 13 residues.

In DNA, the CDR3 is TGCAGCGTTGAGCTAGCGGAGGACTTCACAGATACGCAGTATTTT. Protein sequence: CSVELAEDFTDTQYF. The J gene is TRBJ2-3, the V gene TRBV29-1; 7 bases map to TRBD2. The germline V gene encodes CDR1 SQVTM and CDR2 ANQGSEA. CDR3 size: 15 residues. With 3 bases clipped from V and 2 bases from J, the junction kept 8 bases outside the gene matches.

This clonotype was picked up a small number of times. The DNA for the CDR3 is TGCAGTGCTAGAGAGGTGGGGAACCCCTCCTACAATGAGCAGTTCTTC. This gives the protein CSAREVGNPSYNEQFF. The chain uses TRBV20-1 and TRBJ2-1, with no clear D. The V end was cut by 0 bases, the J end by 0 bases, with 12 bases between. Germline V CDR1 and CDR2: DFQATT, SNEGSKA (reference sequence). The CDR3 runs to 16 residues.

J is TRBJ2-2 and V is TRBV15; D unclear. This CDR3 is built from 13 residues. Germline V lookup: CDR1 LNHNV, CDR2 YYDKDF (reference sequence). V dropped 0 bases and J dropped 6 bases, with 5 bases sitting between them. The CDR3 region is CATSRDQAGELFF. For the CDR3, the DNA is TGTGCCACCAGCAGAGATCAGGCCGGGGAGCTGTTTTTT.

Only a few counts were recorded for this clonotype. V gene TRBV11-2 combines with J gene TRBJ2-3; D may be TRBD2 (7 bases). CDR1 is SGHAT and CDR2 is FQNNGV in the germline V gene. Between the trimmed V and J ends, which lost 6 bases and 5 bases, there was a span of 15 bases. The CDR3 totals 14 residues. This CDR3 reads CASRGGGAGDTQYF. DNA of the CDR3: TGTGCCAGCAGAGGGGGGGGGGCCGGAGATACGCAGTATTTT.

The rearrangement joins TRBV28 to TRBJ2-5; TRBD1 aligns across 7 bases. The length of the CDR3 is 12 residues. The V and J ends lost 10 bases and 7 bases, in that order; junction bases with no gene match: 9. The germline gives CDR1 MDHEN, CDR2 SYDVKM. CDR3 protein: CATRQGLPTQYF. The CDR3 nucleotides are TGTGCCACCCGACAGGGTTTGCCGACCCAGTACTTC. The complete variable domain, with remaining parts taken from reference TRBV28 and TRBJ2-5, reads DVKVTQSSRYLVKRTGEKVFLECVQDMDHENMFWYRQDPGLGLRLIYFSYDVKMKEKGDIPEGYSVSREKKERFSLILESASTNQTSMYLCATRQGLPTQYFGPGTRLLVL.

The chain employs TRBV7-8 and TRBJ1-5; no definite D call. The CDR3 spans 13 residues. Germline CDR1 reads SGHVS; CDR2 reads FQNEAQ. The ends were cut back, 4 bases at V and 7 bases at J, with 11 bases in the middle. In nucleotides, the CDR3 is TGTGCCAGCAGCTGGAGAGGGCAGCAGCCCCAGCATTTT. Its protein product is CASSWRGQQPQHF.

This clonotype showed up just a few times. CDR3 DNA: TGCAGCGTCAGGGGCAATGAAAAACTGTTTTTT. This encodes CSVRGNEKLFF. The rearrangement uses TRBV29-1 and TRBJ1-4; D may be TRBD1 (6 bases). CDR3 length equals 11 residues. Trimming stripped 6 bases from V and 5 bases from J, with 7 bases between. CDR1 and CDR2 from the germline V gene are SQVTM and ANQGSEA.

V is TRBV20-1 and J is TRBJ1-5; D remains unclear. The CDR3 loop spans 11 amino acids. In germline, CDR1 is DFQATT, CDR2 SNEGSKA (reference sequence). V lost 5 bases to trimming and J lost 6 bases, with 8 bases between them. This CDR3 reads CSAASSQPQHF. The CDR3 DNA sequence: TGCAGTGCTGCCTCGAGTCAGCCCCAGCATTTT.

This clonotype showed up just a few times. An end of the junction does not agree with germline; a read error may underlie this. This chain connects TRBV5-6 to TRBJ2-5, with 8 nucleotides matching TRBD1. Germline V gives CDR1 SGHDT, CDR2 YYEEEE. The length of the CDR3 is 14 residues. The CDR3 protein is CASIQTGDGESQYF. CDR3 nucleotide sequence: TGTGCCAGCATTCAGACAGGGGACGGAGAGAGCCAGTACTTC.

The J gene is TRBJ2-5, the V gene TRBV7-9; no definite D call. CDR3 size: 12 residues. Trimming removed 5 bases from V and 5 bases from J, with 9 bases in between. The germline V gene encodes CDR1 SEHNR and CDR2 FQNEAQ (reference sequence). CDR3 in amino acids: CASSPELETQYF. CDR3 bases: TGTGCCAGCAGCCCCGAGCTGGAGACCCAGTACTTC.

The V call is TRBV24-1, the J call TRBJ2-5, with a tentative D call TRBD1 (6 bases). The germline gives CDR1 KGHDR, CDR2 SFDVKD. V shed 5 bases and J shed 10 bases, with 13 bases lying between them. The CDR3 consists of 12 residues. CDR3 in DNA: TGTGCCACCAGTGGGACCACAGGGATCCAGTACTTC. As protein: CATSGTTGIQYF.

This clonotype was detected only a few times. This CDR3 reads CASSLPTSGTYEQYF. The CDR3 bases are TGTGCCAGCAGCTTACCGACTAGCGGTACCTACGAGCAGTACTTC. This chain links TRBV7-4 with TRBJ2-7; 9 bases fit TRBD2. Germline loops: CDR1 SGHVT, CDR2 SQSDAQ. CDR3 length equals 15 residues. After removal of 2 bases from V and 2 bases from J, the junction contained 4 bases not matched to a gene.

The rearrangement joins TRBV20-1 to TRBJ2-3; D tentatively reads TRBD1 or TRBD2 (5 bases each). The CDR3 covers 15 residues. Germline V gene data show CDR1 as DFQATT and CDR2 as SNEGSKA (reference sequence). V was trimmed by 3 bases and J by 3 bases, leaving 16 bases between them. CDR3 in amino acids: CSASGGLLRTDTQYF. CDR3 sequence (DNA): TGCAGTGCTAGTGGGGGTCTCTTAAGGACAGATACGCAGTATTTT.

The chain recombines TRBV5-1 with TRBJ2-7, with 8 nucleotides matching TRBD2. CDR3 length: 16 amino acids. CDR1 and CDR2 (germline): SGHRS, YFSETQ. The J segment lost 3 bases and the V segment lost 4 bases, leaving 12 bases of the junction unmatched. CDR3 nucleotide sequence: TGCGCCAGCAGCCGGGAGGGGAGTCTTGTATACTACGAGCAGTACTTC. Its translation: CASSREGSLVYYEQYF.

The chain joins TRBV15 to TRBJ2-7; TRBD1 matches at 9 bases. V dropped 3 bases and J dropped 6; count of bases not matched to a gene: 6. The CDR3 has 14 residues. In germline, CDR1 is LNHNV, CDR2 YYDKDF (reference sequence). CDR3 bases: TGTGCCACCAGCAGGCTACGGACAGGGGCCGAGCAGTACTTC. The encoded protein is CATSRLRTGAEQYF.

A few counts support this clonotype. V and J are TRBV3-1 and TRBJ1-6; the D gene is possibly TRBD1 (6 bases). From germline, CDR1 is LGHDT and CDR2 YNNKEL (reference sequence). CDR3 length equals 16 residues. V was clipped by 4 bases and J by 7 bases, with 17 bases between them. The CDR3 nucleotides read TGTGCCAGCAGCCCCACGGGGGACACCAAAAATTCACCCCTCCACTTT. This sequence encodes CASSPTGDTKNSPLHF. The full variable domain, rest sourced from reference TRBV3-1 and TRBJ1-6, is DTAVSQTPKYLVTQMGNDKSIKCEQNLGHDTMYWYKQDSKKFLKIMFSYNNKELIINETVPNRFSPKSPDKAHLNLHINSLELGDSAVYFCASSPTGDTKNSPLHFGNGTRLTVT.

The chain is built from TRBV18 and TRBJ1-1; 10 bases line up with TRBD1. Trimming removed 3 bases from V and 7 bases from J; junction bases left unmatched: 8. The CDR3 is made up of 15 amino acids. CDR1 and CDR2 (germline): KGHSH, LQKENI. The CDR3 DNA reads as TGTGCCAGCTCACCCCAAGAGACAGGGGGCGGTGAAGCTTTCTTT. As protein: CASSPQETGGGEAFF.

V is TRBV12-5 and J is TRBJ2-1, with a possible D match to TRBD2 (6 bases). The germline V gene has CDR1 LGHNT and CDR2 FRNRAP. Trimming shortened V by 1 base and J by 7 bases, and 8 bases separated the two germline ends. This CDR3 is 13 amino acids long. CDR3 coding DNA: TGTGCTAGTGGTTTGGGACTAGTGAATGAGCAGTTCTTC. The encoded protein is CASGLGLVNEQFF. The full variable domain, with the rest looked up from reference TRBV12-5 and TRBJ2-1, is DARVTQTPRHKVTEMGQEVTMRCQPILGHNTVFWYRQTMMQGLELLAYFRNRAPLDDSGMPKDRFSAEMPDATLATLKIQPSEPRDSAVYFCASGLGLVNEQFFGPGTRLTVL.

The chain couples TRBV7-3 to TRBJ2-3; the match to TRBD1 covers 7 bases. The CDR3 totals 14 residues. Germline CDR1 reads SGHTA; CDR2 reads FQGTGA. The junction had 8 bases not matched to a gene; V was cut back by 5 bases and J by 6 bases. The CDR3 sequence is CASSLRDSRDTQYF. Here the CDR3 DNA reads TGTGCCAGCAGCCTCCGGGACAGCAGGGATACGCAGTATTTT. The full variable domain, rest sourced from reference TRBV7-3 and TRBJ2-3, is GAGVSQTPSNKVTEKGKYVELRCDPISGHTALYWYRQSLGQGPEFLIYFQGTGAADDSGLPNDRFFAVRPEGSVSTLKIQRTERGDSAVYLCASSLRDSRDTQYFGPGTRLTVL.

There are a few counts of this clonotype. CDR3 in amino acids: CASSSPAKSKETQYF. In DNA, the CDR3 is TGTGCCAGCAGCTCACCAGCTAAAAGCAAAGAGACCCAGTACTTC. This chain connects TRBV7-9 to TRBJ2-5, with D unclear. Trimming removed 4 bases at V and 3 bases at J, with 15 bases between. The CDR3 totals 15 residues. CDR1 and CDR2 (germline): SEHNR, FQNEAQ (reference sequence).

V usage is TRBV6-2 or TRBV6-3 and J usage is TRBJ2-7; the match to TRBD2 covers 10 bases. Losses at the gene ends were 4 bases for V and 4 bases for J; bases not matched to a gene: 4. CDR1 MNHEY and CDR2 SVGEGT come from the germline V gene. This CDR3 has 14 amino acids. The CDR3 DNA is TGTGCCAGCAGTTGGGTAGCGGGAGGTTACGAGCAGTACTTC. Residues: CASSWVAGGYEQYF.

This clonotype was seen a handful of times. The CDR3 nucleotides are TGTGCCAGCAGTGAAATTGCACGGCCCAATTCACCCCTCCACTTT. Its translation is CASSEIARPNSPLHF. V gene TRBV6-1 combines with J gene TRBJ1-6; D is undetermined. Germline loops: CDR1 MNHNS, CDR2 SASEGT. CDR3 length equals 15 residues. Trimming stripped 2 bases from V and 7 bases from J, with 12 bases between.

As DNA, the CDR3 is TGTGCCAGCACCCCATATGGGCACACTGAAGCTTTCTTT. As protein: CASTPYGHTEAFF. The chain carries TRBV12-3 or TRBV12-4 and TRBJ1-1; D gene ambiguous. The germline V and J ends were trimmed by 7 bases and 3 bases, with 12 bases remaining between them. CDR3 length: 13 residues.

The chain couples TRBV7-9 to TRBJ2-5, with D maybe TRBD1 (6 bases). Trimming pared 5 bases from V and 1 base from J, leaving 11 bases between. The length of the CDR3 is 14 residues. Germline V gives CDR1 SEHNR, CDR2 FQNEAQ (reference sequence). The CDR3 loop is CASSVRGFQETQYF. The CDR3 DNA is TGTGCCAGCAGCGTAAGGGGGTTCCAAGAGACCCAGTACTTC.